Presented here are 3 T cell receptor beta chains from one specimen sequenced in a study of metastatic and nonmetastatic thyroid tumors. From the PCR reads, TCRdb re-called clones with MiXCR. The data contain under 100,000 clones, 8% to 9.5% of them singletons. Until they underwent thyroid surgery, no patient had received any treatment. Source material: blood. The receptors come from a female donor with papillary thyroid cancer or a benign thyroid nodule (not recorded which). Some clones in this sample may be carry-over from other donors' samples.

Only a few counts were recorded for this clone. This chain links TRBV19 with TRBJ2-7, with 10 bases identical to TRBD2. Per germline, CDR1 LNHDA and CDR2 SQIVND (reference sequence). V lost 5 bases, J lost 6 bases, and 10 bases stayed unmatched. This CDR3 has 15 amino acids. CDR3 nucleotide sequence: TGTGCCAGTAGTTGGCTAGCGGGAGTCTCGAGCGAGCAGTACTTC. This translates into CASSWLAGVSSEQYF.

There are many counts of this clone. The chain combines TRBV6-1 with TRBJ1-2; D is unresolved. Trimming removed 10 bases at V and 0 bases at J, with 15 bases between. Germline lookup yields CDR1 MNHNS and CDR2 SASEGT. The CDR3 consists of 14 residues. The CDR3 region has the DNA TGTGCCACGGGTAACGCCAACTCTAACTATGGCTACACCTTC. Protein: CATGNANSNYGYTF.

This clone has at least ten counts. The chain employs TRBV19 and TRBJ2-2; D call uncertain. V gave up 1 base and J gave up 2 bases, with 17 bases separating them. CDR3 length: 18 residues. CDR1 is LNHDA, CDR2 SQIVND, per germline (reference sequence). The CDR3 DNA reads TGTGCCAGTAGTATAGCCTCTCTTTGGCAGGCCAACACCGGGGAGCTGTTTTTT. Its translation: CASSIASLWQANTGELFF.